This T cell receptor beta chain was profiled in a study of cytomegalovirus exposure and HLA in healthy donors. Study-level points and caveats: CMV serostatus alone was available as immune exposure information. TCR beta chains associated with HLA were, in a later analysis, more clonally expanded than equally common others. Rates of TCR association differed by HLA locus in a later analysis, with DRB1 highest and HLA-C lowest.

This PCR relied on a set of 60 Vbeta primers and 13 Jbeta primers. TCRdb's table, derived via immunoSEQ multiplex PCR, lists solely in-frame clones and lacks some. The sample records about 150,000 clones, roughly four fifths being singletons. Trimming stripped 2 bases from V and 6 bases from J, with 10 bases between. The CDR3 has 14 amino acids. From germline, CDR1 is SGHTA and CDR2 FQGNSA. The table lists this clone with a few counts. Antigen unknown. This TCR came from a man aged 25 to 40 in good health and CMV-seropositive. V gene TRBV7-2 combines with J gene TRBJ2-2; the D is unclear. Sequencing was performed on PBMCs. The CDR3 is CASSLLYRAGELFF. As DNA, the CDR3 is TGTGCCAGCAGCTTACTTTATCGCGCCGGGGAGCTGTTTTTT.